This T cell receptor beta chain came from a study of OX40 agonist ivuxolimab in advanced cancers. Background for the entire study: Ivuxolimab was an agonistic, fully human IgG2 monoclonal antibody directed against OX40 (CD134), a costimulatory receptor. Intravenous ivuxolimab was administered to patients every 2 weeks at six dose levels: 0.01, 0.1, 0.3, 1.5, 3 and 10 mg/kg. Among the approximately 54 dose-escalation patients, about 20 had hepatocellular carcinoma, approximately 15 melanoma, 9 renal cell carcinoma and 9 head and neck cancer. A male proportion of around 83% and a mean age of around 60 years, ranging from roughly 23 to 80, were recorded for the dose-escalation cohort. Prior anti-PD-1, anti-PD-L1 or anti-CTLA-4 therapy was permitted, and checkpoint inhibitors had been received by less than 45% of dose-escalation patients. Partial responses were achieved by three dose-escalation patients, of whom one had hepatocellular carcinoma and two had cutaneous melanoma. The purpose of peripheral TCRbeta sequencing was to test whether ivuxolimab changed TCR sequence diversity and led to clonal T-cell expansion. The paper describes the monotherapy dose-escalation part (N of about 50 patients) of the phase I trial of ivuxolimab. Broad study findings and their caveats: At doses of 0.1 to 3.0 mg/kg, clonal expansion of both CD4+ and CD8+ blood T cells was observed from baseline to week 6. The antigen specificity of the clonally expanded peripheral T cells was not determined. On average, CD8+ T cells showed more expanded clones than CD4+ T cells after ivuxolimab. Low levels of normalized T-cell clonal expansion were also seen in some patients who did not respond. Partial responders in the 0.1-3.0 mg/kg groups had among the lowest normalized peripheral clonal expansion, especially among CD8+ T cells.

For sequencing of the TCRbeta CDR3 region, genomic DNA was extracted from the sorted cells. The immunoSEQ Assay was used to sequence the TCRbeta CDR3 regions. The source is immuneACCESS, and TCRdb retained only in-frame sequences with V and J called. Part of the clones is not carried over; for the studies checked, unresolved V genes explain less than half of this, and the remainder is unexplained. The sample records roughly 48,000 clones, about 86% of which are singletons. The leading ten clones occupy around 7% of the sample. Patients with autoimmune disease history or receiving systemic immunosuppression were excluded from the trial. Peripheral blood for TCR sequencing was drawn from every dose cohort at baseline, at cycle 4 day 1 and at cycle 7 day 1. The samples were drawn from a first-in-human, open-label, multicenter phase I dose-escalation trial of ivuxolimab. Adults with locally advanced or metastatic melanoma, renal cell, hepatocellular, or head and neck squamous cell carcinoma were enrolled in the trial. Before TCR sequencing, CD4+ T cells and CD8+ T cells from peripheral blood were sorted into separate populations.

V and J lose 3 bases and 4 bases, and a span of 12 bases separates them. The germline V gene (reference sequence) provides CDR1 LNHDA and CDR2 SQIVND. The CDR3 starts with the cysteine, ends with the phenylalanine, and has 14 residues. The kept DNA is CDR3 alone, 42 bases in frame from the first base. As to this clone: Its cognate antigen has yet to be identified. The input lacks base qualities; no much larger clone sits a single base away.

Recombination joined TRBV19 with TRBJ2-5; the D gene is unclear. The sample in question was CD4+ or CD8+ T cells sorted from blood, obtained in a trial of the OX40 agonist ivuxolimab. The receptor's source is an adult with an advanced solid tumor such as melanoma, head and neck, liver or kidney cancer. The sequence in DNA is TGTGCCAGTAGTATGGATCGAGTGGGAGAGACCCAGTACTTC. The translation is CASSMDRVGETQYF.